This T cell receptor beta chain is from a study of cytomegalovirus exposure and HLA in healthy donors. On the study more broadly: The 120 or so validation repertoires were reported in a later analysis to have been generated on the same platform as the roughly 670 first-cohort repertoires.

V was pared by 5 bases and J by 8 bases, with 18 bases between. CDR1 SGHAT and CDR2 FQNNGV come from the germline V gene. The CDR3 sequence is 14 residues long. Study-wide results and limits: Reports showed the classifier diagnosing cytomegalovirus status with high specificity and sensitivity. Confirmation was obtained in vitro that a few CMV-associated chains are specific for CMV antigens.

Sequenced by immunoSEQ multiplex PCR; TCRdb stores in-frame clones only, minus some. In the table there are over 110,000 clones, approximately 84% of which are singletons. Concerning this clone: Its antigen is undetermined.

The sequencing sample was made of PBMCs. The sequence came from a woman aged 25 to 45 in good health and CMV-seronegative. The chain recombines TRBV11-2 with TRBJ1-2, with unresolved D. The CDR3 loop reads CASSPGWASYGYTF. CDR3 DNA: TGTGCCAGCAGCCCGGGGTGGGCTTCCTACGGCTACACCTTC.